Below, one T cell receptor (beta chain) is given with its context. Its cognate antigen is unknown. CDR3 length: 13 amino acids. Germline CDR1 and CDR2: MNHEY and SMNVEV (reference sequence). V lost 0 bases, J lost 3 bases, and 5 bases lay in between. Transcripts of RNA were the source for amplifying TCR beta CDR3 regions. After a first-round RT-PCR with HTBI primers, a second-round multiplex PCR was run. TCRdb reprocessed the multiplex PCR reads via MiXCR and lists one record per CDR3 protein. The table shows about 700,000 distinct CDR3 sequences, with roughly 41% occurring only once. The data stem from a study of Graves' ophthalmopathy and Graves' hyperthyroidism. Study results and limitations: The model predicted progression of ophthalmopathy with a sensitivity of about 70%, and its specificity was under 75%. Sensitivity reached 85% to 90% and specificity roughly 82% for a 13-signature model separating ophthalmopathy from stable hyperthyroidism. Blood also carried most expanded thyroid clonotypes exceeding 0.001 frequency.

The authors diagnosed from clinical symptoms, serum thyroxine, TRAb, thyroid ultrasound and orbital computed tomography. The genes are TRBV27 and TRBJ1-1; D not certain. The sequenced sample consisted of peripheral blood. The clonotype comes from an adult man with Graves' ophthalmopathy. CDR3 nucleotide sequence: TGTGCCAGCAGTTTATCTTGGTACACTGAAGCTTTCTTT. It specifies CASSLSWYTEAFF.